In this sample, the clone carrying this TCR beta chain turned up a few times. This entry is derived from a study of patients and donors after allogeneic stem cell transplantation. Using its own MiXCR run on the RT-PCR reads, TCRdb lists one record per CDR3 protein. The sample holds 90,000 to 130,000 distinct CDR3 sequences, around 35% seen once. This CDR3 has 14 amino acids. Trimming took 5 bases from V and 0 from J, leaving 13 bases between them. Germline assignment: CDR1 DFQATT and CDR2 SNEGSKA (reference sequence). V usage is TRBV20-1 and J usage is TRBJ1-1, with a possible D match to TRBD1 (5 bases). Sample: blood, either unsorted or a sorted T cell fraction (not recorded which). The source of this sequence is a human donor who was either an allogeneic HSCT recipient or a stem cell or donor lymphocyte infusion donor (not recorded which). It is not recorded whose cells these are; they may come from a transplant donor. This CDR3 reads CSAHLGPMNTEAFF. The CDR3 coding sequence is TGCAGTGCTCATTTGGGACCGATGAACACTGAAGCTTTCTTT.